The clone carrying this T cell receptor (beta chain) has ten or more counts. The sample comes from a study of blood T cell repertoires in COVID-19. Study context: Acute and convalescent COVID-19 samples came from the United States, Italy and Spain.

Cohorts were determined from participant-reported clinical history. In the 2 weeks before study entry, exposed participants met a COVID-19 case, which was PCR-confirmed or clinician-diagnosed. Trimming cost V 5 bases and J 7 bases, with 17 bases left between them. Looked up from germline, CDR1 is SEHNR and CDR2 is FQNEAQ (reference sequence). This CDR3 spans 14 amino acids. Some clones are missing from TCRdb's copy, which holds only in-frame ones; the method was immunoSEQ multiplex PCR. The sample contains 60,000 to 75,000 clones, 72% of which appear only once. The V and J genes are TRBV7-9 and TRBJ1-1, with D perhaps matching TRBD1 (6 bases). The receptor comes from a woman in her fifties or sixties who had been exposed to COVID-19. The sequencing input was PBMCs or T cells enriched from blood (not recorded which). CDR3 loop: CASSPVQGRVEAFF. Written as DNA, the CDR3 is TGTGCCAGCAGCCCGGTCCAGGGGAGGGTTGAAGCTTTCTTT.